Listed below are T cell receptor beta chains from one sample, sequenced in a study of blood T cell repertoires in COVID-19. The method was immunoSEQ multiplex PCR; TCRdb's version includes in-frame clones alone and lacks a portion of them. The sample has under 45,000 clones; more than 65% are singletons. The sample taken for sequencing was peripheral blood. These receptors came from a man older than 75 with acute or convalescent COVID-19. Each CDR3 is given with its conserved first and last residue. The D gene is left open where the match is weak. Not all rows give a size; the values are once, few, many and, for expanded clones, a class.

J gene,V gene,D gene,clone size,CDR3 protein,CDR3 DNA
TRBJ1-5,TRBV3-1/TRBV3-2,.,.,CASSQDTSGNQPQHF,TGTGCCAGCAGCCAGGACACCTCGGGCAATCAGCCCCAGCATTTT
TRBJ1-1,TRBV5-1,TRBD1,.,CASSFGQGGAEAFF,TGCGCCAGCAGCTTCGGACAGGGTGGGGCTGAAGCTTTCTTT
TRBJ2-7,TRBV30,TRBD1,.,CAWSTGTGGGYEQYF,TGTGCCTGGAGTACGGGGACAGGGGGCGGTTACGAGCAGTACTTC
TRBJ2-5,TRBV9,.,.,CASSPSTGETQYF,TGTGCCAGCAGCCCCTCGACTGGAGAGACCCAGTACTTC
TRBJ2-2,TRBV5-6,TRBD1,once,CASSDRGSIPGELFF,TGTGCCAGCAGCGACAGGGGGAGTATTCCCGGGGAGCTGTTTTTT
TRBJ1-2,TRBV12-3/TRBV12-4,.,.,CASSLGGRYGYTF,TGTGCCAGCAGTTTAGGGGGGAGGTATGGCTACACCTTC
TRBJ1-1,TRBV11-1,.,once,CASSPLRVEAFF,TGTGCCAGCAGCCCCCTCCGTGTAGAAGCTTTCTTT
TRBJ1-3,TRBV29-1,.,.,CSVVAPGSGNTIYF,TGCAGCGTTGTTGCCCCGGGCTCTGGAAACACCATATATTTT
TRBJ2-1,TRBV4-1,TRBD2,.,CASSRGLAGVNEQFF,TGCGCCAGCAGCCGCGGACTAGCGGGAGTTAATGAGCAGTTCTTC
TRBJ2-1,TRBV30,TRBD2,.,CASQAGGPKQFF,TGTGCCTCCCAGGCGGGAGGGCCGAAGCAGTTCTTC
TRBJ1-2,TRBV5-4,.,.,CASSLLTGDGYTF,TGTGCCAGCAGCTTGTTGACAGGCGATGGCTACACCTTC
TRBJ2-5,TRBV9,.,.,CASSVASFSLETQYF,TGTGCCAGCAGCGTAGCGTCCTTTTCGTTAGAGACCCAGTACTTC
TRBJ2-7,TRBV5-4,.,.,CASSLGTVSSYEQYF,TGTGCCAGCAGCTTGGGGACTGTCAGCTCCTACGAGCAGTACTTC
TRBJ1-4,TRBV14,TRBD1,.,CASSPMTGGKLFF,TGTGCCAGCAGCCCAATGACAGGGGGAAAACTGTTTTTT
TRBJ2-7,TRBV28,.,.,CASSLTTRREQYF,TGTGCCAGCAGTTTAACAACCAGGAGGGAGCAGTACTTC
TRBJ2-5,TRBV9,TRBD2,few,CASSAPSGETQYF,TGTGCCAGCAGCGCCCCTAGCGGGGAGACCCAGTACTTC
TRBJ2-2,TRBV5-4,TRBD2,.,CASSSTSGGRGGELFF,TGTGCCAGCAGCTCGACCTCGGGCGGGAGAGGCGGGGAGCTGTTTTTT
TRBJ2-6,TRBV19,.,.,CASSSYAGGANVLTF,TGTGCCAGTAGTAGTTATGCTGGCGGGGCCAACGTCCTGACTTTC
TRBJ2-2,TRBV7-6,TRBD2,.,CASSLVIAGVWTGELFF,TGTGCCAGCAGCTTAGTAATAGCGGGAGTTTGGACCGGGGAGCTGTTTTTT
TRBJ1-2,TRBV9,.,few,CASSATNYGYTF,TGTGCCAGTTCCGCTACTAACTATGGCTACACCTTC
TRBJ2-7,TRBV3-1/TRBV3-2,TRBD2,.,CASSQGTSGYEQYF,TGTGCCAGCAGCCAGGGGACTAGCGGCTACGAGCAGTACTTC
TRBJ2-2,TRBV3-1/TRBV3-2,TRBD2,.,CASSQVPSGNTGELFF,TGTGCCAGCAGCCAAGTGCCTAGCGGGAACACCGGGGAGCTGTTTTTT
TRBJ1-1,TRBV11-2,.,.,CASSLEVGLAFF,TGTGCCAGCAGCTTAGAGGTCGGTTTGGCTTTCTTT
TRBJ2-5,TRBV18,TRBD2,.,CASSPVPGTSAPETQYF,TGTGCCAGCTCACCGGTACCCGGGACTAGCGCTCCAGAGACCCAGTACTTC
TRBJ2-7,TRBV2,.,.,CASGRETTYEQYF,TGTGCCAGCGGACGGGAAACTACCTACGAGCAGTACTTC
TRBJ2-7,TRBV28,.,.,CASRTTISSYEQYF,TGTGCCAGCAGAACTACGATATCCTCCTACGAGCAGTACTTC
TRBJ1-1,TRBV6-2/TRBV6-3,.,.,CASSKGDAAKRTEAFF,TGTGCCAGCAGTAAGGGGGACGCAGCTAAGAGGACTGAAGCTTTCTTT
TRBJ1-1,TRBV10-1,.,few,CASSDGGKTTEAFF,TGCGCCAGCAGTGACGGGGGGAAGACGACTGAAGCTTTCTTT
TRBJ1-2,TRBV9,TRBD1,.,CASSVRNLQGAGYGYTF,TGTGCCAGCAGCGTGCGCAACCTTCAGGGGGCAGGCTATGGCTACACCTTC
TRBJ2-5,TRBV11-2,.,.,CASRGQRGETQYF,TGTGCCAGCAGAGGACAGCGAGGGGAGACCCAGTACTTC
TRBJ1-1,TRBV12-3/TRBV12-4,.,once,CASSLIESTEAFF,TGTGCCAGCAGTTTAATCGAGTCCACTGAAGCTTTCTTT
TRBJ2-6,TRBV4-2,TRBD1,.,CASSHLQGQPSGANVLTF,TGTGCCAGCAGCCATCTCCAGGGACAGCCCTCTGGGGCCAACGTCCTGACTTTC
TRBJ2-1,TRBV7-9,TRBD2,.,CASSPKRGAYNEQFF,TGTGCCAGCAGCCCTAAGCGGGGGGCGTACAATGAGCAGTTCTTC
TRBJ1-1,TRBV6-6,TRBD1,once,CASRLQGAGTEAFF,TGTGCCAGCAGGCTACAGGGGGCCGGCACTGAAGCTTTCTTT
TRBJ2-2,TRBV19,.,.,CASNRASNTGELFF,TGTGCCAGTAACAGGGCATCGAACACCGGGGAGCTGTTTTTT
TRBJ1-2,TRBV16,.,.,CASSPSQEGYTF,TGTGCCAGCAGCCCGTCGCAGGAAGGCTACACCTTC
TRBJ1-2,TRBV3-1/TRBV3-2,.,many,CASSQEGGLDGYTF,TGTGCCAGCAGCCAAGAAGGAGGGTTGGATGGCTACACCTTC
TRBJ1-2,TRBV28,TRBD1,.,CASSSPDRDFCYTF,TGTGCCAGCAGCTCCCCGGACAGGGACTTCTGTTACACCTTC